This T cell receptor beta chain was identified during a study of blood T cell repertoires in COVID-19. Across the study: The United States, Italy and Spain supplied acute and convalescent COVID-19 samples. PBMCs, B-cell-depleted T cells, or T cells were the source of the cDNA or gDNA that made up the material.

Only one count was recorded for this clone. Per the original methods: The assay estimated nucleated cells by amplifying reference gene primers. Clones were read by immunoSEQ multiplex PCR, and TCRdb kept only the in-frame ones, dropping some. V and J calls and clone size are given by that table; D and trimming were obtained from the DNA. This table has fewer than 150,000 clones, less than 85% appearing once. There are 14 residues in the CDR3. The V gene end was trimmed by 4 bases and the J gene end by 3 bases; junction bases not matched to a gene: 6. The germline V gene has CDR1 LGHNA and CDR2 YNFKEQ.

This sequence originates from a human donor in a cohort sampled during active COVID-19. The sample was peripheral blood. The chain has TRBV4-2 and TRBJ2-7, with 7 positions matching TRBD1. The CDR3 here is CASSLSRDSYEQYF. The CDR3 DNA reads TGTGCCAGCAGCCTATCCCGGGACAGCTACGAGCAGTACTTC.